This T cell receptor (beta chain) appears in the sequencing data of a study of cytomegalovirus exposure and HLA in healthy donors. PCR employed 60 Vbeta and 13 Jbeta primers. Profiled with immunoSEQ multiplex PCR; TCRdb holds only in-frame clones, not every one. The table lists 95,000 to 150,000 clones, more than 80% of them singletons, with about 1.7% in the top ten. Germline values: CDR1 MNHEY, CDR2 SVGAGI. This CDR3 contains 15 residues. Trimming took off 0 bases at V and 3 bases at J, with 10 bases between the two ends. To note about this clone: Its target is unknown.

Regarding the study as a whole: A few chains tied to CMV proved CMV antigen-specific in vitro.

V is TRBV6-5 and J is TRBJ2-3; D uncertain. The source is a man aged 35 to 55 in good health and CMV-seronegative. Source material: PBMCs. CDR3 region: CASSYSSLLTDTQYF. The CDR3, as DNA: TGTGCCAGCAGTTACTCGAGTTTATTAACAGATACGCAGTATTTT.